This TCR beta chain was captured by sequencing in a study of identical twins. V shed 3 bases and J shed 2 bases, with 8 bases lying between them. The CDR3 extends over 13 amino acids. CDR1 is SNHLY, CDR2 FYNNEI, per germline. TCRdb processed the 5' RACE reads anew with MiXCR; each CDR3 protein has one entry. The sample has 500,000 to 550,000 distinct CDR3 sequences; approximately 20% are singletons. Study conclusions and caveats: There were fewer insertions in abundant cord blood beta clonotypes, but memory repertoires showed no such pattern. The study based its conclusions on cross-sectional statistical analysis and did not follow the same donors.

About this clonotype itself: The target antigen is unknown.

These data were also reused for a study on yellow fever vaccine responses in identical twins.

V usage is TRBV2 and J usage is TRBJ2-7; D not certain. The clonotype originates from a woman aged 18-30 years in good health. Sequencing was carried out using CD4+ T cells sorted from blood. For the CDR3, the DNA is TGTGCCAGCAGTGAGTACCTACCCTACGAGCAGTACTTC. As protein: CASSEYLPYEQYF. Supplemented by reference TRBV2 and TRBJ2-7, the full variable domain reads EPEVTQTPSHQVTQMGQEVILRCVPISNHLYFYWYRQILGQKVEFLVSFYNNEISEKSEIFDDQFSVERPDGSNFTLKIRSTKLEDSAMYFCASSEYLPYEQYFGPGTRLTVT.